The present TCR beta chain was sequenced within a study of patients and donors after allogeneic stem cell transplantation (dated by TCRdb to 2018 to 2021). Based on the germline V gene, the CDR1 and CDR2 sequences are SGDLS and YYNGEE. From cysteine to phenylalanine, the CDR3 is 16 amino acids long. Left in the record is the CDR3 DNA by itself, 48 bases read in frame from the first base. The germline V end is reduced by 4 bases and the J end by 2 bases; junction bases left unmatched: 5. Receptors were amplified or captured by RT-PCR. The sequencer was a NextSeq 550. TCRdb's own reprocessing of the public reads used fastp at Q25 and MiXCR and kept productive beta chains. Rows with a matching CDR3 protein are joined into one entry that keeps the most common DNA and genes. The sample yields about 150,000 distinct CDR3 sequences; 30% to 45% were counted once. The top ten clonotypes cover less than 60% of the sample.

This clonotype turned up a few times. The antigen it binds to is not known. No base qualities exist here, and no much larger clone lies one base off it. The rearranged chain carries TRBV9 and TRBJ1-5, with 11 bases in between that match TRBD1. Sequencing was done on a sample of blood, either unsorted or a sorted T cell fraction (not recorded which). The sequence came from a human donor who was either an allogeneic HSCT recipient or a stem cell or donor lymphocyte infusion donor (not recorded which). It is not recorded whose cells these are; they may come from a transplant donor. The nucleotide sequence is given as TGTGCCAGCAGCCAGGGGACAGGGGGGGGCAATCAGCCCCAGCATTTT. The resulting protein is CASSQGTGGGNQPQHF.